The rows below give T cell receptor beta chains drawn from one sample of a study of T cells in localized non-small cell lung cancer. The table came from immunoSEQ multiplex PCR; TCRdb's copy has only in-frame clones and leaves some out. The sample yields roughly 20,000 clones, 70% to 90% seen once. This material consisted of peripheral blood, taken before any cancer treatment. The receptors shown here come from a male donor aged 60 or over with stage I lung adenocarcinoma. Both conserved end residues are part of each CDR3. The D gene is left open where the match is weak. Not all rows give a size; the values are once, few, many and, for expanded clones, a class.

v_gene	abundance	d_gene	j_gene	CDR3nt	CDR3aa
TRBV11-3	.	TRBD2	TRBJ2-1	TGTGCCAGCAGCTTAGGTACTAGCGGGAGGGGTGAGCAGTTCTTC	CASSLGTSGRGEQFF
TRBV6-6	.	.	TRBJ2-3	TGTGCCGCTGGCCCATCTTTTGCTAGCACAGATACGCAGTATTTT	CAAGPSFASTDTQYF
TRBV11-2	.	.	TRBJ1-2	TGTGCCAGCAGCTTAGTCTTTCCACAGAGGATCTTC	CASSLVFPQRIF
TRBV1	.	.	TRBJ2-7	TGCACCAGCAGCCAGAGAGGGGGAGGGGAGGACGAGCAGTACTTC	CTSSQRGGGEDEQYF
TRBV6-1	.	.	TRBJ2-1	TGTGCCAGCAGTGACCAGGGTTCCAGCAATGAGCAGTTCTTC	CASSDQGSSNEQFF
TRBV19	.	.	TRBJ1-6	TGTGCCACCGCGCGGTCGGGGGCGAATTCACCCCTCCACTTT	CATARSGANSPLHF
TRBV14	.	.	TRBJ1-2	TGTGCCAGCAGCCAAGAAAGTGGCTACACCTTC	CASSQESGYTF
TRBV7-2	once	TRBD2	TRBJ2-3	TGTGCCAGCAGCTTAGGAGCGGGGGCCTACACAGATACGCAGTATTTT	CASSLGAGAYTDTQYF
TRBV7-6	.	.	TRBJ1-3	TGTGCCAGCAGCTTAGAAACTTCTGGAAACACCATATATTTT	CASSLETSGNTIYF
TRBV7-7	.	.	TRBJ2-5	TGTGCCAGCAGCTCGTCCGGGCAAGAGACCCAGTACTTC	CASSSSGQETQYF
TRBV19	.	.	TRBJ1-5	TGTGCCAGTAGTATAGGGGGCAGGGAAGGAAAGCCCCAGCATTTT	CASSIGGREGKPQHF
TRBV6-5	few	.	TRBJ2-7	TGTGCCAGCAGTTACTCGACCGGGAACTACGAGCAGTACTTC	CASSYSTGNYEQYF
TRBV28	.	TRBD1	TRBJ1-2	TGTGCCAGCGGTCGACAGGGGAATGGCTACACCTTC	CASGRQGNGYTF
TRBV11-2	.	.	TRBJ2-1	TGTGCCAGCAGCCGCCGCGCGGAGTCCTACAATGAGCAGTTCTTC	CASSRRAESYNEQFF
TRBV2	.	.	TRBJ2-7	TGTGCCAGCAGTGGTGGTGGAACTCAGAGGTACGAGCAGTACTTC	CASSGGGTQRYEQYF
TRBV6-1	.	TRBD2	TRBJ2-3	TGTGCCAGTACTGTTGTAGCGGGAGGGGAAGATACGCAGTATTTT	CASTVVAGGEDTQYF
TRBV28	once	.	TRBJ1-1	TGTGCCAGCAGCTCGGGACAGAACACTGAAGCTTTCTTT	CASSSGQNTEAFF
TRBV19	.	.	TRBJ2-2	TGTGCCAGTAGTATAGGTAACACCGGGGAGCTGTTTTTT	CASSIGNTGELFF
TRBV9	.	.	TRBJ2-3	TGTGCCAGCAGCGTAGGGGGTAGCACAGATACGCAGTATTTT	CASSVGGSTDTQYF
TRBV11-3	once	TRBD2	TRBJ2-1	TGTGCCAGCAGCTTATCCCTAGCGGGAGCATATGAGCAGTTCTTC	CASSLSLAGAYEQFF
TRBV28	.	TRBD1	TRBJ2-2	TGTGCCAGCAGTTCCAGGGGGCGTGGGGAGCTGTTTTTT	CASSSRGRGELFF
TRBV7-2	.	.	TRBJ1-1	TGTGCCAGCAGCTTAGACGCAAGGGCCGCTGAAGCTTTCTTT	CASSLDARAAEAFF
TRBV2	few	.	TRBJ1-5	TGTGCCAGCAGTGAAAGTGGGGTGAATCAGCCCCAGCATTTT	CASSESGVNQPQHF
TRBV6-5	.	.	TRBJ1-2	TGTGCCACCAGACGAGGGTTAGGCTACACCTTC	CATRRGLGYTF
TRBV2	large	.	TRBJ1-5	TGTGCCAGCAGTGTTTGGGGAGACCAGCCCCAGCATTTT	CASSVWGDQPQHF
TRBV4-3	.	TRBD2	TRBJ2-7	TGCGCCAGCAGCCAAGATTGGGGGACTAGCCAATACGAGCAGTACTTC	CASSQDWGTSQYEQYF
TRBV27	few	TRBD2	TRBJ2-3	TGTGCTACGGGCCGGGGGGGCAGCACAGATACGCAGTATTTT	CATGRGGSTDTQYF
TRBV5-6	once	.	TRBJ2-5	TGTGCCAGCAGCTCCCACCCCCAGGGGCCTGAGACCCAGTACTTC	CASSSHPQGPETQYF
TRBV7-2	.	.	TRBJ1-2	TGTGCCAGCAGCTTAGGTTGGGAGAGGGGCTACACCTTC	CASSLGWERGYTF
TRBV25-1	.	TRBD2	TRBJ2-5	TGTGCCAGCAGTGAATATTTCGCCACTAGCGGTAAAGAGACCCAGTACTTC	CASSEYFATSGKETQYF
TRBV28	.	.	TRBJ2-2	TGTGCCAGCAGTTCCCGAAAGTTTGCGGACAGCTTGACCGGGGAGCTGTTTTTT	CASSSRKFADSLTGELFF
TRBV18	.	.	TRBJ1-5	TGTGCCAGCTCACCAGAGTTAAGCAATCAGCCCCAGCATTTT	CASSPELSNQPQHF
TRBV7-9	.	.	TRBJ1-6	TGTGCCAGCAGCTTAGGATCGGGGGATAATTCACCCCTCCACTTT	CASSLGSGDNSPLHF
TRBV15	.	.	TRBJ2-7	TGTGCCACCAGCAGACTACGGGGGTGGTCCGAGCAGTACTTC	CATSRLRGWSEQYF
TRBV7-2	.	.	TRBJ1-4	TGTGCCAGCAGCTTATTACAGCTTTCTAATGAAAAACTGTTTTTT	CASSLLQLSNEKLFF
TRBV10-3	.	.	TRBJ1-2	TGTGCCATCAGTGAGCGAGGGGGAACGGATGGCGCTAACTATGGCTACACCTTC	CAISERGGTDGANYGYTF
TRBV27	.	.	TRBJ1-1	TGTGCCAGCAGTAGGACACTTACTGGGAACACTGAAGCTTTCTTT	CASSRTLTGNTEAFF
TRBV25-1	.	.	TRBJ1-1	TGTGCCAGCAGTGAAGCGGGGGGGCGTCGGGCTTTCTTT	CASSEAGGRRAFF
TRBV19	.	.	TRBJ1-4	TGTGCCACTACCGCAGGGTCTAATGAAAAACTGTTTTTT	CATTAGSNEKLFF
TRBV10-3	.	TRBD1	TRBJ2-2	TGTGCCATCAGTGAGTCGGCTCCGGGACAGGGAGGGAACGGGGAGCTGTTTTTT	CAISESAPGQGGNGELFF
TRBV19	.	TRBD1	TRBJ1-5	TGTGCCAGCGCCAGGGGACAGGGGGTTTATAGCAATCAGCCCCAGCATTTT	CASARGQGVYSNQPQHF
TRBV18	.	.	TRBJ2-7	TGTGCCAGCTCACCCCCTTCAGGCAACAACTACGAGCAGTACTTC	CASSPPSGNNYEQYF
TRBV29-1	.	TRBD2	TRBJ2-3	TGCAGCGTTGAAGCAGCGGGAGGAAAAGGAGATACGCAGTATTTT	CSVEAAGGKGDTQYF
TRBV18	.	.	TRBJ1-1	TGTGCCAGCCGTGAACTACCGAACACTGAAGCTTTCTTT	CASRELPNTEAFF
TRBV7-2	.	TRBD2	TRBJ2-1	TGTGCCAGCAGCCCGGGCGGGGTAGCGGGGTCCCTGGATGAGCAGTTCTTC	CASSPGGVAGSLDEQFF
TRBV12-2	.	.	TRBJ1-5	TGTGCAAGTCGCTTCGGGGGTAACAGTATCTTCTTTAGCAATCAGCCCCAGCATTTT	CASRFGGNSIFFSNQPQHF
TRBV7-8	.	TRBD2	TRBJ2-5	TGTGCCAGCAGCCCACGGGCAGGACTAGCGGGTGAGCTGGAGACCCAGTACTTC	CASSPRAGLAGELETQYF
TRBV6-5	.	TRBD1	TRBJ1-2	TGTGCCAGCAGTGAGGGGGCAGACTATGGCTACACCTTC	CASSEGADYGYTF
TRBV29-1	few	TRBD2	TRBJ2-5	TGCAGCGTTGGGGAGGGGTCTTTGGAAGAGACCCAGTACTTC	CSVGEGSLEETQYF
TRBV12-5	.	.	TRBJ1-5	TGTGCTAGTGGTTTGGACCGGAGTTGGCCCCAGCATTTT	CASGLDRSWPQHF
TRBV5-4	.	.	TRBJ2-7	TGTGCCAGCAGCTTGGAGGTCTCCTACGAGCAGTACTTC	CASSLEVSYEQYF
TRBV7-2	few	.	TRBJ1-1	TGTGCCAGCAGCTTAGCGCAAGGGGTAACTGAAGCTTTCTTT	CASSLAQGVTEAFF
TRBV2	.	TRBD1	TRBJ2-5	TGTGCCAGCAGTGTGGGACAGACAACCTTCCAAGAGACCCAGTACTTC	CASSVGQTTFQETQYF
TRBV7-7	.	.	TRBJ1-1	TGTGCTAGCAGCTTGGACAGGAACACTGAAGCTTTCTTT	CASSLDRNTEAFF
TRBV5-1	.	TRBD1	TRBJ1-1	TGCGCCAGCAGCCGACAGGGGACCACTGAAGCTTTCTTT	CASSRQGTTEAFF
TRBV28	.	.	TRBJ1-4	TGTGCCAGCAACGAACAAACGGGGGCCGCAGCAGGAGAAAAACTGTTTTTT	CASNEQTGAAAGEKLFF
TRBV30	.	.	TRBJ2-7	TGTGCCTGGGGGGGGGCACCCTACGAGCAGTACTTC	CAWGGAPYEQYF